This is a list of T cell receptor beta chains from one sample in a study of identifying expanded T cells in peripheral blood. The method was immunoSEQ multiplex PCR; TCRdb's version includes in-frame clones alone and lacks a portion of them. The sample lists approximately 110,000 clones, around 89% seen once, with 15% to 20% in the top ten. The sample was blood. The receptor source for this set is a person aged 18 to 75 in good health. Both conserved end residues are part of each CDR3. D genes are given only for firm matches. The size field is filled for only some rows; it gives once, few, many or a size class.

J,size,V,D,CDR3,DNA
TRBJ1-1,NA,TRBV6-1,NA,CASSGGWGAEAFF,TGTGCCAGCAGTGGTGGGTGGGGTGCTGAAGCTTTCTTT
TRBJ1-2,NA,TRBV27,TRBD1,CASRTTGGYGYTF,TGTGCCAGCAGGACTACAGGGGGATATGGCTACACCTTC
TRBJ2-1,few,TRBV11-3,NA,CASSLDQGGTWAQNEQFF,TGTGCCAGCAGCTTAGACCAAGGGGGGACATGGGCTCAGAATGAGCAGTTCTTC
TRBJ2-2,NA,TRBV14,NA,CASSQDGRTANTGELFF,TGTGCCAGCAGCCAAGATGGGAGGACAGCGAACACCGGGGAGCTGTTTTTT
TRBJ1-2,NA,TRBV19,TRBD1,CASSAGTVYGYTF,TGTGCCAGTAGTGCCGGGACAGTCTATGGCTACACCTTC
TRBJ1-6,NA,TRBV10-3,NA,CAAGTRNSPLHF,TGTGCCGCCGGGACCCGAAATTCACCCCTCCACTTT
TRBJ2-5,NA,TRBV7-9,NA,CASTHGGQLLQETQYF,TGTGCCAGCACCCACGGCGGGCAGCTACTCCAAGAGACCCAGTACTTC
TRBJ2-7,NA,TRBV7-2,TRBD2,CASTLPERGAYEQYF,TGTGCCAGCACCCTGCCTGAGCGGGGGGCCTACGAGCAGTACTTC
TRBJ1-1,NA,TRBV6-1,NA,CASSEGTPWGQTRYTEAFF,TGTGCCAGCAGTGAAGGGACACCATGGGGACAAACAAGGTACACTGAAGCTTTCTTT
TRBJ1-3,NA,TRBV20-1,NA,CSAKKGNTIYF,TGCAGTGCTAAGAAAGGAAACACCATATATTTT
TRBJ1-2,NA,TRBV19,NA,CASRPGDFANYGYTF,TGTGCCAGTAGACCCGGGGACTTCGCTAACTATGGCTACACCTTC
TRBJ1-5,many,TRBV5-8,NA,CASSSQGRRNQPQHF,TGTGCCAGCAGCTCCCAGGGGCGACGCAATCAGCCCCAGCATTTT
TRBJ1-1,NA,TRBV7-9,TRBD1,CASSPANRGRDTEAFF,TGTGCCAGCAGCCCGGCGAACAGGGGAAGGGACACTGAAGCTTTCTTT
TRBJ1-2,NA,TRBV14,NA,CASSQGTNYGYTF,TGTGCCAGCAGCCAAGGGACAAACTATGGCTACACCTTC
TRBJ2-3,once,TRBV29-1,NA,CSVELGYSTDTQYF,TGCAGCGTTGAACTAGGTTACAGCACAGATACGCAGTATTTT
TRBJ2-6,NA,TRBV27,NA,CASRGHWDSSGANVLTF,TGTGCCAGCAGGGGGCATTGGGATTCCTCTGGGGCCAACGTCCTGACTTTC
TRBJ1-2,once,TRBV4-3,NA,CASSRRGAELNYGYTF,TGCGCCAGCAGCCGGCGAGGGGCAGAACTAAACTATGGCTACACCTTC
TRBJ2-7,NA,TRBV7-2,NA,CASSVTGLNYEQYF,TGTGCCAGCAGCGTAACAGGGTTGAACTACGAGCAGTACTTC
TRBJ1-2,NA,TRBV7-2,NA,CASSPQGTGNGYTF,TGTGCCAGCAGCCCCCAAGGTACAGGGAATGGCTACACCTTC
TRBJ2-2,NA,TRBV4-2,TRBD2,CASSQGTSGGYTGELFF,TGTGCCAGCAGCCAAGGGACTAGCGGGGGCTACACCGGGGAGCTGTTTTTT
TRBJ2-5,once,TRBV5-1,NA,CASRVQGQETQYF,TGCGCCAGCAGAGTACAGGGCCAAGAGACCCAGTACTTC
TRBJ1-4,NA,TRBV18,NA,CASRPTSATNEKLFF,TGTGCCAGCCGTCCGACGAGTGCAACTAATGAAAAACTGTTTTTT
TRBJ2-3,few,TRBV4-3,NA,CASSQEEGRGADTQYF,TGCGCCAGCAGCCAGGAGGAGGGCAGGGGTGCAGATACGCAGTATTTT
TRBJ2-7,NA,TRBV7-2,NA,CASSLQAGEQYF,TGTGCCAGCAGCTTACAGGCGGGCGAGCAGTACTTC
TRBJ1-1,NA,TRBV11-3,NA,CASSLLWNTEAFF,TGTGCCAGCAGCTTATTATGGAACACTGAAGCTTTCTTT
TRBJ1-1,NA,TRBV30,NA,CAWKRTTWFSVDTEAFF,TGTGCCTGGAAACGGACCACTTGGTTTAGCGTGGACACTGAAGCTTTCTTT
TRBJ1-2,few,TRBV18,NA,CASSPGDGYTF,TGTGCCAGCTCACCTGGGGATGGCTACACCTTC
TRBJ2-3,NA,TRBV5-6,NA,CASSLTRGGTDTQYF,TGTGCCAGCAGCTTAACTAGGGGGGGGACAGATACGCAGTATTTT
TRBJ2-7,NA,TRBV2,NA,CASSELAGGSYEQYF,TGTGCCAGCAGCGAACTTGCAGGAGGCTCCTACGAGCAGTACTTC
TRBJ2-2,NA,TRBV2,NA,CASRVSPGSETGELFF,TGTGCCAGCAGGGTCTCGCCGGGGTCGGAAACCGGGGAGCTGTTTTTT
TRBJ2-7,NA,TRBV6-6,NA,CASSVTYEQYF,TGTGCCAGCAGTGTCACCTACGAGCAGTACTTC
TRBJ1-2,NA,TRBV20-1,NA,CSATSPYGYTF,TGCAGTGCTACCTCGCCCTATGGCTACACCTTC
TRBJ1-5,NA,TRBV4-1,NA,CASSQGGSNQPQHF,TGCGCCAGCAGCCAAGGGGGTAGCAATCAGCCCCAGCATTTT
TRBJ1-2,NA,TRBV30,TRBD1,CAWSVQGPEGGHTF,TGTGCCTGGAGTGTACAGGGGCCCGAGGGAGGCCACACCTTC
TRBJ2-1,NA,TRBV7-2,TRBD2,CASSRLAGAPFSYNEQFF,TGTGCCAGCAGCCGCCTAGCGGGGGCTCCATTCTCATACAATGAGCAGTTCTTC
TRBJ1-2,NA,TRBV6-4,NA,CASSGSPTNYGYTF,TGTGCCAGCAGTGGGTCTCCAACCAACTATGGCTACACCTTC
TRBJ2-3,NA,TRBV18,NA,CASSPRAAGGASDTQYF,TGTGCCAGCTCACCACGGGCAGCGGGCGGGGCCTCAGATACGCAGTATTTT
TRBJ2-7,NA,TRBV12-5,TRBD2,CASGFNRDLLAGGPYEQYF,TGTGCTAGTGGTTTCAACCGCGACTTACTAGCGGGGGGCCCCTACGAGCAGTACTTC
TRBJ1-1,NA,TRBV7-7,NA,CASSSDRYTEAFF,TGTGCCAGCAGCTCCGACAGATACACTGAAGCTTTCTTT
TRBJ1-2,NA,TRBV6-5,NA,CASSPLGGHYGYTF,TGTGCCAGCAGCCCGTTGGGGGGACACTATGGCTACACCTTC
TRBJ1-5,once,TRBV6-5,NA,CASREVGKNQPQHF,TGTGCCAGCAGGGAGGTGGGAAAGAATCAGCCCCAGCATTTT
TRBJ2-1,NA,TRBV18,NA,CASSPPDTHYNEQFF,TGTGCCAGCTCACCACCCGACACCCACTACAATGAGCAGTTCTTC
TRBJ2-5,NA,TRBV18,TRBD2,CASSPPSSGETQYF,TGTGCCAGCTCACCACCTTCTAGCGGAGAGACCCAGTACTTC
TRBJ1-6,NA,TRBV29-1,NA,CSVQGDSDNSPLHF,TGCAGCGTTCAGGGTGACTCCGATAATTCACCCCTCCACTTT
TRBJ1-3,NA,TRBV7-9,NA,CASSFRGTGNTIYF,TGTGCCAGCAGCTTCCGGGGTACTGGAAACACCATATATTTT
TRBJ1-2,NA,TRBV5-6,TRBD1,CASSLTPSGTGDYGYTF,TGTGCCAGCAGCTTGACCCCGTCCGGGACAGGGGACTATGGCTACACCTTC
TRBJ1-3,once,TRBV5-1,NA,CASSEGVSGNTIYF,TGCGCCAGCAGCGAGGGGGTCTCTGGAAACACCATATATTTT
TRBJ1-4,NA,TRBV7-9,TRBD1,CASSRQGGHEKLFF,TGTGCCAGCAGCCGACAGGGCGGTCATGAAAAACTGTTTTTT
TRBJ2-5,NA,TRBV7-9,NA,CASSLRDRETQYF,TGTGCCAGCAGCTTGCGGGATAGAGAGACCCAGTACTTC
TRBJ2-7,NA,TRBV7-2,TRBD1,CASSRGWTGAYEQYF,TGTGCCAGCAGCCGTGGTTGGACAGGAGCCTACGAGCAGTACTTC
TRBJ1-5,NA,TRBV19,NA,CATNWGSNQPQHF,TGTGCCACAAACTGGGGGAGCAATCAGCCCCAGCATTTT
TRBJ1-2,NA,TRBV28,NA,CASNLKPGHQDYGYTF,TGTGCCAGCAACTTAAAACCGGGACACCAGGACTATGGCTACACCTTC
TRBJ2-3,once,TRBV13,NA,CASSLWTLPRTQYF,TGTGCCAGCAGCTTATGGACTCTCCCGAGGACGCAGTATTTT
TRBJ1-1,NA,TRBV18,NA,CASSPSAENTEAFF,TGTGCCAGCTCACCGTCGGCAGAGAACACTGAAGCTTTCTTT
TRBJ1-4,NA,TRBV28,TRBD1,CASSLERQGLLNEKLFF,TGTGCCAGCAGTTTGGAGCGACAGGGGCTCCTTAATGAAAAACTGTTTTTT
TRBJ2-7,NA,TRBV2,TRBD1,CASSKTGATYEQYF,TGTGCCAGCAGTAAGACAGGGGCGACCTACGAGCAGTACTTC
TRBJ1-2,NA,TRBV12-5,NA,CASGFDGANYGYTF,TGTGCTAGTGGTTTCGACGGGGCTAACTATGGCTACACCTTC
TRBJ2-3,NA,TRBV9,NA,CASSAPWMEPSTDTQYF,TGTGCCAGCAGCGCCCCCTGGATGGAACCTAGCACAGATACGCAGTATTTT
TRBJ1-1,NA,TRBV7-2,NA,CASREGVNTEAFF,TGTGCCAGCAGGGAGGGGGTGAACACTGAAGCTTTCTTT
TRBJ2-7,NA,TRBV20-1,NA,CSASDPGQQYF,TGCAGTGCTAGCGATCCGGGGCAGCAGTACTTC